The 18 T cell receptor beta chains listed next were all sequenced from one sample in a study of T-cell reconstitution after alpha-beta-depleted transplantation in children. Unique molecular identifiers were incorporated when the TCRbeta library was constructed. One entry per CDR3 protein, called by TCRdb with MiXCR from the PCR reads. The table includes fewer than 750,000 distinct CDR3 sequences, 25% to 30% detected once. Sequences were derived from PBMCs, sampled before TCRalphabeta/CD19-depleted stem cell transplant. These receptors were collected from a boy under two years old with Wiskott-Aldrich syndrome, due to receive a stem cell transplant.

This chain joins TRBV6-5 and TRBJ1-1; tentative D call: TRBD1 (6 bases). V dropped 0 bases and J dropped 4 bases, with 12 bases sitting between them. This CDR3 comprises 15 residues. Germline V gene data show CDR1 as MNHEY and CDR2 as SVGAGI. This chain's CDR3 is CASSYSGAQGTEAFF. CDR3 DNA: TGTGCCAGCAGTTACTCAGGGGCACAGGGCACTGAAGCTTTCTTT.

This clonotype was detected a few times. The CDR3 nucleotides are TGCGCCAGCAGCTTGGAGCTAGCGGGTCTCAATGAGCAGTTCTTC. Translation gives CASSLELAGLNEQFF. V usage is TRBV5-1 and J usage is TRBJ2-1, with 8 nucleotides matching TRBD2. CDR3 length: 15 residues. With V trimmed by 0 bases and J by 6 bases, 5 bases remained unmatched. CDR1 and CDR2 (germline): SGHRS, YFSETQ.

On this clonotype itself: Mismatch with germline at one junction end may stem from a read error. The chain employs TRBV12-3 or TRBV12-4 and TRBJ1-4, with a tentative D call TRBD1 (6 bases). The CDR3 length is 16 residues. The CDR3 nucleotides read TGTGCCAGCAGTCTCCGCGTGGGGGCAACTAATGGAAAACTGTTTTTT. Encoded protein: CASSLRVGATNGKLFF.

The CDR3 reads CAISESGERNSPLHF. The CDR3 DNA reads TGTGCCATCAGTGAGTCAGGGGAGCGAAATTCACCCCTCCACTTT. J is TRBJ1-6 and V is TRBV10-3; D might be TRBD1 (5 bases). Germline V lookup: CDR1 ENHRY, CDR2 SYGVKD. This CDR3 is built from 15 residues. Trimming removed 0 bases at V and 7 bases at J, with 10 bases between.

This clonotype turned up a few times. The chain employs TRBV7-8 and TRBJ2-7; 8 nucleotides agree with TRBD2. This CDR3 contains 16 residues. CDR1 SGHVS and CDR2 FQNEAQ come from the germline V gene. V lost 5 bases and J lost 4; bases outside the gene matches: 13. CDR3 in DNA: TGTGCCAGCAGCCTCGGCCTAGCGGGCAAAGTATACGAGCAGTACTTC. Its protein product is CASSLGLAGKVYEQYF.

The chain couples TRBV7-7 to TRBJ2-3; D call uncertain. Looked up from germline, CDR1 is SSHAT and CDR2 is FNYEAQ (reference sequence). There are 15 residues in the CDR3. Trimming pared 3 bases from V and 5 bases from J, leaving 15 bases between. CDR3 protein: CASSFGLSLGDTQYF. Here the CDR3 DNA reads TGTGCCAGCAGCTTTGGCCTCTCTCTCGGAGATACGCAGTATTTT.

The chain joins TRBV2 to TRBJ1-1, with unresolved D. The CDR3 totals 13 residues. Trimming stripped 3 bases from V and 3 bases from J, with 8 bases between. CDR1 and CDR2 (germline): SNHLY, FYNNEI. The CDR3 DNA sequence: TGTGCCAGCAGTGATGAAGGTGACACTGAAGCTTTCTTT. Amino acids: CASSDEGDTEAFF.

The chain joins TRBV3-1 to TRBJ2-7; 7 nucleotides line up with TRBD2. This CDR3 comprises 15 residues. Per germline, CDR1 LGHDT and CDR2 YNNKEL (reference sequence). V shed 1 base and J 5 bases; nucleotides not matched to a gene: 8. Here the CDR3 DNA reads TGTGCCAGCAGCCAAGTCGGCGTGGGAGGGGACGAGCAGTACTTC. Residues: CASSQVGVGGDEQYF.

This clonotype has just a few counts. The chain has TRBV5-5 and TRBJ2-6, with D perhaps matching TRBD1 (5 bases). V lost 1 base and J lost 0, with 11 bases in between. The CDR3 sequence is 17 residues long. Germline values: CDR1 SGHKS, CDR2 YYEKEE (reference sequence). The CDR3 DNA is TGTGCCAGCAGCTTGAGGGCAGGGATCTCTGGGGCCAACGTCCTGACTTTC. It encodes CASSLRAGISGANVLTF.

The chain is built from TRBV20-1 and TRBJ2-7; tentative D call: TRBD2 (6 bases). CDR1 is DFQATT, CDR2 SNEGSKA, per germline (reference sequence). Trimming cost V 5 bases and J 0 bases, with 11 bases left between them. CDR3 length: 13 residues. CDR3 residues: CSAGGAYSYEQYF. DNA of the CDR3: TGCAGTGCTGGAGGGGCGTACTCCTACGAGCAGTACTTC.

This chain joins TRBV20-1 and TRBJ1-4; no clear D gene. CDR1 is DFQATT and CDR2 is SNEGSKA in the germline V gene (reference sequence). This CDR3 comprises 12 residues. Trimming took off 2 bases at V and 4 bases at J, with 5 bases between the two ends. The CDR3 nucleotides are TGCAGTGCTAGACACAGTAATGAAAAACTGTTTTTT. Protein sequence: CSARHSNEKLFF.

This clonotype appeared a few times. CDR3 protein: CAIRGFGELFF. In DNA, the CDR3 is TGTGCCATCAGGGGATTCGGGGAGCTGTTTTTT. The chain recombines TRBV10-3 with TRBJ2-2, with no clear D. Germline assignment: CDR1 ENHRY and CDR2 SYGVKD. The CDR3 runs to 11 residues. V was pared by 6 bases and J by 7 bases, with 6 bases between.

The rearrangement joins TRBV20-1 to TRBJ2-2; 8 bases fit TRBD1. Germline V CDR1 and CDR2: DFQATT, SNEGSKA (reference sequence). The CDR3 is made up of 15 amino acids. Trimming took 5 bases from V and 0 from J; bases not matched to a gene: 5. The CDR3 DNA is TGCAGTGCTGCTCGGACAGGGACGAACACCGGGGAGCTGTTTTTT. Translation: CSAARTGTNTGELFF.

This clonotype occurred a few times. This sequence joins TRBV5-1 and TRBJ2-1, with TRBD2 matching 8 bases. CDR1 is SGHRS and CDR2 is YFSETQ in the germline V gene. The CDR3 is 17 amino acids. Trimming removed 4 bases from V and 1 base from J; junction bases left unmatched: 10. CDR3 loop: CASSLGGGRLSYNEQFF. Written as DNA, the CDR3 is TGCGCCAGCAGCCTCGGCGGCGGGAGGCTTTCCTACAATGAGCAGTTCTTC.

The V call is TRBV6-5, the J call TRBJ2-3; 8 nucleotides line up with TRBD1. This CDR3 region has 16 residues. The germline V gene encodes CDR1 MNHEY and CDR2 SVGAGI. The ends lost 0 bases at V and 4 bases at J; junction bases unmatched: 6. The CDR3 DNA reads TGTGCCAGCAGTTACTCCGGGACAGGCTGGTCAGATACGCAGTATTTT. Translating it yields CASSYSGTGWSDTQYF.

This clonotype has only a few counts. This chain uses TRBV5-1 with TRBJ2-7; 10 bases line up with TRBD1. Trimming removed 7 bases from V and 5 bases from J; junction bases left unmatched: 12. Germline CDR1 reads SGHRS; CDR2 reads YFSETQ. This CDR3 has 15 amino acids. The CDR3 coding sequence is TGCGCCAGCGGTGCCGGGACAGGGGTTTTTGACGAGCAGTACTTC. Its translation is CASGAGTGVFDEQYF.

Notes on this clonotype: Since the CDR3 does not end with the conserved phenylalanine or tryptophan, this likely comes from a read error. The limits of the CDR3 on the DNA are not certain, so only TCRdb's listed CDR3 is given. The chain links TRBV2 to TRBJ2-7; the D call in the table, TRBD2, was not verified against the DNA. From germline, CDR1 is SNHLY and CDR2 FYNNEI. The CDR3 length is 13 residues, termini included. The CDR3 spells CASSETPLTAGDL.

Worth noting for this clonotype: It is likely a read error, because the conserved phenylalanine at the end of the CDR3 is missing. CDR3 amino acids: CASRGLGGRFYEQYL. The CDR3 nucleotides are TGTGCCAGCAGGGGCCTAGGCGGGAGATTCTACGAGCAGTACCTC. V is TRBV6-1 and J is TRBJ2-7, with 7 bases lining up with TRBD2. The CDR3 has 15 amino acids. CDR1 is MNHNS and CDR2 is SASEGT in the germline V gene. J gave up 3 bases and V 6 bases, and 11 bases lay outside the gene matches.